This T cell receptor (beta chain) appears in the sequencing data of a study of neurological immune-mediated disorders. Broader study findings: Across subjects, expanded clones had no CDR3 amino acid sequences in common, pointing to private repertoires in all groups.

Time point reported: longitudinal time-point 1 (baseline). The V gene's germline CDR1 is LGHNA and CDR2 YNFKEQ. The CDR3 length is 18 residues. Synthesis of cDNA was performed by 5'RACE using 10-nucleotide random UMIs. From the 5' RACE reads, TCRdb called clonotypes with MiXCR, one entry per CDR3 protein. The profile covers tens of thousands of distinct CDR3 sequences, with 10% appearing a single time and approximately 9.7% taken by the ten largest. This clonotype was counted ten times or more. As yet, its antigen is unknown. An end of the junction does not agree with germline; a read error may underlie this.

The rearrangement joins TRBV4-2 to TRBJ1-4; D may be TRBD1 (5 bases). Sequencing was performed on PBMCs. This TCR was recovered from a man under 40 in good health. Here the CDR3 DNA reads TGTGCCAGCAGCAAAGAAGGGGTGAACCGGGACCCCAAGGAAAAACTGTTTTTT. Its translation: CASSKEGVNRDPKEKLFF.